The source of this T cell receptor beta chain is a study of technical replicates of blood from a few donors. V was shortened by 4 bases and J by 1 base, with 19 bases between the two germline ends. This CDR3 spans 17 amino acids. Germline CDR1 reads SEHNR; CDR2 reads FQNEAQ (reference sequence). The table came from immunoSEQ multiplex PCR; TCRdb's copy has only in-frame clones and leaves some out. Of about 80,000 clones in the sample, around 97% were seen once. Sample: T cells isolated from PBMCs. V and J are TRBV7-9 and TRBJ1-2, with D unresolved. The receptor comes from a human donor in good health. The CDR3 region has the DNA TGTGCCAGCAGCTCCTCGGGTGGCAGCGAGAGTAACTATGGCTACACCTTC. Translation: CASSSSGGSESNYGYTF.